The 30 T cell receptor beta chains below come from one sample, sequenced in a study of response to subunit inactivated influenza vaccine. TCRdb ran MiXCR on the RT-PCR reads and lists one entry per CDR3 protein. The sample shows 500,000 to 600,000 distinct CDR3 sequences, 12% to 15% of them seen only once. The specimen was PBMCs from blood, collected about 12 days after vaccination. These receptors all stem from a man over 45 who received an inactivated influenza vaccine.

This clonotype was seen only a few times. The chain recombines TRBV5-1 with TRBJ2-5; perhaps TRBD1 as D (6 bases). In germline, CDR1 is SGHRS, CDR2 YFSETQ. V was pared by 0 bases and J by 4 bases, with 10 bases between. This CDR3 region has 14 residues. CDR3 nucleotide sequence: TGCGCCAGCAGCTTGGAGGGACATAGAGAGACCCAGTACTTC. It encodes CASSLEGHRETQYF.

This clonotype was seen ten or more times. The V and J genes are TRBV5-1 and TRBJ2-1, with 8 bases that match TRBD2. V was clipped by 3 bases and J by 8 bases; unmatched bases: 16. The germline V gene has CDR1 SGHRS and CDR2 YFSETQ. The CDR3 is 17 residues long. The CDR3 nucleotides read TGCGCCAGCAGCTCGCTGAACACAGGACTAGCCGCCGATGAGCAGTTCTTC. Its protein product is CASSSLNTGLAADEQFF.

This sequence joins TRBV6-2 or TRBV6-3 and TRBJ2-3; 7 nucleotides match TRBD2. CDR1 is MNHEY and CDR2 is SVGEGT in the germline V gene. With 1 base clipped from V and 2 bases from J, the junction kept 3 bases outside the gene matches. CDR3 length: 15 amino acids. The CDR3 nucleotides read TGTGCCAGCAGTTACTTGGGAGGGTCCACAGATACGCAGTATTTT. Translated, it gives CASSYLGGSTDTQYF.

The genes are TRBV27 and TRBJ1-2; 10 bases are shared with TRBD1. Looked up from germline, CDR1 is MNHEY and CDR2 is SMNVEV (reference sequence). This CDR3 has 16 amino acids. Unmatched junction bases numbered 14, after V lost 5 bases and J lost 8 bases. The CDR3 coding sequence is TGTGCCAGCAGTCCCATCGGACAGGGGGTGATTCGAGGCTACACCTTC. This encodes CASSPIGQGVIRGYTF.

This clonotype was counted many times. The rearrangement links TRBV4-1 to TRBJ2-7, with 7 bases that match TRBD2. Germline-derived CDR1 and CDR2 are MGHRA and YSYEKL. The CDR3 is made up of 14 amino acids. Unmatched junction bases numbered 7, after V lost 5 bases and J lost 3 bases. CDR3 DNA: TGCGCCAGCAGCTTGGGGGAGGGAAGCTACGAGCAGTACTTC. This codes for CASSLGEGSYEQYF.

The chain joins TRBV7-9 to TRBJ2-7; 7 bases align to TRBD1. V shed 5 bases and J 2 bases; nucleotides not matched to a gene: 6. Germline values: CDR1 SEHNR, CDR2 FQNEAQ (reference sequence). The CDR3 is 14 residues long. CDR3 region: CASSANRGAYEQYF. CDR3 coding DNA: TGTGCCAGCAGCGCAAACAGGGGAGCCTACGAGCAGTACTTC.

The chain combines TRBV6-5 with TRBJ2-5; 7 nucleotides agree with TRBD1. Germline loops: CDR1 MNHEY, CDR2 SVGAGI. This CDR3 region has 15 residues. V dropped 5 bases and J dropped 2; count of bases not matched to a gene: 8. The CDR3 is CASSHDRDSQETQYF. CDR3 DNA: TGTGCCAGCAGTCACGATCGGGACAGTCAAGAGACCCAGTACTTC.

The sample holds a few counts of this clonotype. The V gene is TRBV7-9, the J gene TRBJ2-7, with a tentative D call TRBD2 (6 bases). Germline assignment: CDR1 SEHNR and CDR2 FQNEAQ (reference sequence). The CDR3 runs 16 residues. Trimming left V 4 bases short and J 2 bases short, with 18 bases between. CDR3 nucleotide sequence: TGTGCCAGCAGCTGGGATTTTAGCGGAGAGGCCTACGAGCAGTACTTC. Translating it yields CASSWDFSGEAYEQYF.

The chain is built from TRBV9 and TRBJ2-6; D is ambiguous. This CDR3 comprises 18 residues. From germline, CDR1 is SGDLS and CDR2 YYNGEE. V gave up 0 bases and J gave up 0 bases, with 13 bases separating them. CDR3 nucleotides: TGTGCCAGCAGCGTAGGGATGGGCAAAGACTCTGGGGCCAACGTCCTGACTTTC. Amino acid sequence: CASSVGMGKDSGANVLTF.

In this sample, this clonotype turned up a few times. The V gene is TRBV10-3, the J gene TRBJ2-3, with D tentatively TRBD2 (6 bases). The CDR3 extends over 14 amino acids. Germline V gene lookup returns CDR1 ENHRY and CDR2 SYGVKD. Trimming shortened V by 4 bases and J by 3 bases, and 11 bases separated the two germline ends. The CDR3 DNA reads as TGTGCCATCAGTGTAGGAGGGACGACAGATACGCAGTATTTT. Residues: CAISVGGTTDTQYF.

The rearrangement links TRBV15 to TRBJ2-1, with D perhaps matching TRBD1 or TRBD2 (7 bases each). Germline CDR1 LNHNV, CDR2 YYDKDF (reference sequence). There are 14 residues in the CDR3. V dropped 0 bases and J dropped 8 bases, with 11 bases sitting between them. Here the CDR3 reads CATSRDQGGYEQFF. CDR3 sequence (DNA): TGTGCCACCAGCAGAGATCAGGGGGGGTATGAGCAGTTCTTC.

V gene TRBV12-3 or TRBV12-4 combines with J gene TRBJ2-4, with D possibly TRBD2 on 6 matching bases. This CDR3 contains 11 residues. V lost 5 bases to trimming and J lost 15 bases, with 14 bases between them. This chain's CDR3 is CASSGMGRRYF. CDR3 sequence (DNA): TGTGCCAGCAGTGGTATGGGGAGGCGGTACTTC.

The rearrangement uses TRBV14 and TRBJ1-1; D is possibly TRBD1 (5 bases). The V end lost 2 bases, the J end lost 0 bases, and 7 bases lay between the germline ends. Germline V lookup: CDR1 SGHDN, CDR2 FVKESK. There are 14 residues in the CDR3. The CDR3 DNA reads TGTGCCAGCAGCCAACGGGGCCTGAACACTGAAGCTTTCTTT. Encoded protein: CASSQRGLNTEAFF.

CDR3 sequence: CATSRDMTSGGGYNEQFF. The CDR3 region has the DNA TGTGCCACCAGCAGAGATATGACTAGCGGGGGTGGGTACAATGAGCAGTTCTTC. The chain employs TRBV15 and TRBJ2-1; 12 bases map to TRBD2. The V gene end was trimmed by 0 bases and the J gene end by 4 bases; junction bases not matched to a gene: 7. The CDR3 is made up of 18 amino acids. The germline CDR1 and CDR2 sequences are LNHNV and YYDKDF (reference sequence). Supplemented by reference TRBV15 and TRBJ2-1, the full variable domain reads DAMVIQNPRYQVTQFGKPVTLSCSQTLNHNVMYWYQQKSSQAPKLLFHYYDKDFNNEADTPDNFQSRRPNTSFCFLDIRSPGLGDTAMYLCATSRDMTSGGGYNEQFFGPGTRLTVL.

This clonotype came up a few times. The DNA of the CDR3 is TGCGCCAGCAGCTTGGAAGCACCCTGGGAGCAGTACTTC. This translates into CASSLEAPWEQYF. The V and J genes are TRBV5-1 and TRBJ2-7, with D uncertain. Germline V CDR1 and CDR2: SGHRS, YFSETQ. The CDR3 runs to 13 residues. The ends were cut back, 0 bases at V and 7 bases at J, with 11 bases in the middle.

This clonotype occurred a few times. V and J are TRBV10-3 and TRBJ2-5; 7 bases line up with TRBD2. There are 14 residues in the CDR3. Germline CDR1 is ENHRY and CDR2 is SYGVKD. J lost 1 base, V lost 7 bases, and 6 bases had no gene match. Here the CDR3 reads CAIKGEGSQETQYF. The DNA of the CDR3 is TGTGCCATCAAAGGGGAGGGGTCCCAAGAGACCCAGTACTTC.

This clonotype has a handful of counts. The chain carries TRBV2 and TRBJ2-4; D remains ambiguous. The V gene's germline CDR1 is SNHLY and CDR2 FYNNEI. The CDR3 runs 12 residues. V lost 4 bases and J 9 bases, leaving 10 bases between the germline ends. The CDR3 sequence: CASSVIQSIQYF. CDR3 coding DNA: TGTGCCAGCAGTGTGATTCAGAGCATTCAGTACTTC.

The CDR3 protein is CASSLEVYEQYF. The CDR3 nucleotides are TGTGCCAGCAGCCTAGAGGTCTACGAGCAGTACTTC. This sequence joins TRBV7-9 and TRBJ2-7; no clear D. CDR1 is SEHNR and CDR2 is FQNEAQ in the germline V gene (reference sequence). V was trimmed by 5 bases and J by 3 bases, leaving 8 bases between them. CDR3 length: 12 residues.

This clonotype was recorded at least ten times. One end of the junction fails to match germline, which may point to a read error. The CDR3 sequence: CASSFSTSTDTQYF. The CDR3 coding sequence is TGCGCCAGCAGCTTTTCGACTAGCACAGATACGCAGTATTTT. The chain employs TRBV7-2 and TRBJ2-3; D remains ambiguous. Germline CDR1 SGHTA, CDR2 FQGNSA. This CDR3 region has 14 residues.

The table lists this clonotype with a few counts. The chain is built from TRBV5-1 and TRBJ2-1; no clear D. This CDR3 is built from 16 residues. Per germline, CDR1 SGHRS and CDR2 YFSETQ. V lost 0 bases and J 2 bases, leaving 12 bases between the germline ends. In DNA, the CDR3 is TGCGCCAGCAGCTTGGACGTCCTAAAAACCTACAATGAGCAGTTCTTC. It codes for CASSLDVLKTYNEQFF.

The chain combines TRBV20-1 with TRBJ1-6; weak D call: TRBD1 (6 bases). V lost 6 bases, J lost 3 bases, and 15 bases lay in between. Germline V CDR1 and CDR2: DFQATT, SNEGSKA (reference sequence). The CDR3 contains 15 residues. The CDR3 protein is CSAPDRHIYNSPLHF. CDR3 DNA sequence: TGCAGTGCCCCAGACAGGCATATCTATAATTCACCCCTCCACTTT.

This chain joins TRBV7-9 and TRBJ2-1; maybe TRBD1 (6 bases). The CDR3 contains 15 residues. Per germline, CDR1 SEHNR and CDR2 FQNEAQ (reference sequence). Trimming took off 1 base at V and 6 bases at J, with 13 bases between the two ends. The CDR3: CASSLGAQTGNEQFF. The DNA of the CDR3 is TGTGCCAGCAGCTTAGGGGCCCAGACAGGCAATGAGCAGTTCTTC. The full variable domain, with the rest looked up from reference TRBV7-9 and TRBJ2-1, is DTGVSQNPRHKITKRGQNVTFRCDPISEHNRLYWYRQTLGQGPEFLTYFQNEAQLEKSRLLSDRFSAERPKGSFSTLEIQRTEQGDSAMYLCASSLGAQTGNEQFFGPGTRLTVL.

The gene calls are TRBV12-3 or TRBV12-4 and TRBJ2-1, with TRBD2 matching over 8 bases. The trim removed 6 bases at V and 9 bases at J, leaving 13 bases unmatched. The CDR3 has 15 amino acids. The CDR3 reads CASRIPGGGNGEQFF. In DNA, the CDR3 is TGTGCCAGCAGGATACCGGGAGGGGGTAACGGTGAGCAGTTCTTC.

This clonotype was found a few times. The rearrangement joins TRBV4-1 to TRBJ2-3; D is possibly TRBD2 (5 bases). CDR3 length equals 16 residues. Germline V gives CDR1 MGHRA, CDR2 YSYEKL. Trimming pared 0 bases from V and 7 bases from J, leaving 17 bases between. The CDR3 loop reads CASSQETGHGGYTQYF. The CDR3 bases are TGCGCCAGCAGCCAAGAAACCGGCCACGGAGGATATACGCAGTATTTT.

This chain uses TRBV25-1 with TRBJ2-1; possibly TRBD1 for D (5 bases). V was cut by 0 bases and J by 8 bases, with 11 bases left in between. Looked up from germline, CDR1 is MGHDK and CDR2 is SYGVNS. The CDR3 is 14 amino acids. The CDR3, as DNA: TGTGCCAGCAGTGAATATAGACAGCAGTATGAGCAGTTCTTC. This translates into CASSEYRQQYEQFF.

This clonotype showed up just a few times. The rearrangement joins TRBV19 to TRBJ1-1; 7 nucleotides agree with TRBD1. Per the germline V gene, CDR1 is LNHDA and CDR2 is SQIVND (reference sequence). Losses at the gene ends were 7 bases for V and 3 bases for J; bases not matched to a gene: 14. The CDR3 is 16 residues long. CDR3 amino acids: CASTHPEGQTYTEAFF. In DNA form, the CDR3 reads TGTGCCAGTACTCACCCCGAGGGACAGACGTACACTGAAGCTTTCTTT.

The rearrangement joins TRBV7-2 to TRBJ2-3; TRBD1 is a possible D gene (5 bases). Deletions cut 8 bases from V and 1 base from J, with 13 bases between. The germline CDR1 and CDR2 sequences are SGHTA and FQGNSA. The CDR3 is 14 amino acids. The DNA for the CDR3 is TGTGCCAGCGGCCAGGACACAGGCACAGATACGCAGTATTTT. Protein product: CASGQDTGTDTQYF.

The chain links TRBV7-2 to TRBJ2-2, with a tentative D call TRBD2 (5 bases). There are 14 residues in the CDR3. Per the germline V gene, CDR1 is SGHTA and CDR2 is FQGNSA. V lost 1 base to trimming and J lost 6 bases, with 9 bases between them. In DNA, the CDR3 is TGTGCCAGCAGCTTAGGAGGGTTGGCCGGGGAGCTGTTTTTT. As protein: CASSLGGLAGELFF.

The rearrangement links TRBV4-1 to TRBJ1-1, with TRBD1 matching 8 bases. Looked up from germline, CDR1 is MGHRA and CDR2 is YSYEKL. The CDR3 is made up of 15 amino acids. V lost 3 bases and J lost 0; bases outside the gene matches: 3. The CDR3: CASSHNRGVNTEAFF. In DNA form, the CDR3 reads TGCGCCAGCAGCCATAACAGGGGGGTGAACACTGAAGCTTTCTTT.

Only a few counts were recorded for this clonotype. CDR3 amino acids: CASSLLLGVGDTQYF. The CDR3 DNA reads as TGCGCCAGCAGCCTATTGCTAGGGGTCGGCGATACGCAGTATTTT. The chain links TRBV4-1 to TRBJ2-3, with D possibly being TRBD1 (5 bases). CDR3 length: 15 residues. The V end was cut by 4 bases, the J end by 6 bases, with 17 bases between. Germline-derived CDR1 and CDR2 are MGHRA and YSYEKL.